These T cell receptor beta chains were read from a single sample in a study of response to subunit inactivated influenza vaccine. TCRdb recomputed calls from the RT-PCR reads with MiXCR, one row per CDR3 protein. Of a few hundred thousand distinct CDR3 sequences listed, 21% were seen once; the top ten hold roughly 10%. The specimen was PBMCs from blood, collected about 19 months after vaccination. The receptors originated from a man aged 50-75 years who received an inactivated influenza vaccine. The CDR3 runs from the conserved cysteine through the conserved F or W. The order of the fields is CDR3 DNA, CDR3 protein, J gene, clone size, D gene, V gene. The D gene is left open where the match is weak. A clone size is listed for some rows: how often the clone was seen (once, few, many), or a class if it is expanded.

cdr3_nt: TGTGCCAGCAGTCCTTTACAGGGGATTTCACCCCTCCACTTT; cdr3_aa: CASSPLQGISPLHF; j_call: TRBJ1-6; clone_size: .; d_call: TRBD1; v_call: TRBV28
cdr3_nt: TGTGCCAGCAGTGGGGGCCGCTACGAGCAGTACTTC; cdr3_aa: CASSGGRYEQYF; j_call: TRBJ2-7; clone_size: .; d_call: .; v_call: TRBV21-1
cdr3_nt: TGTGCCAGCAGCCCACACCACGGGGCGGGAAGCCCGTATTTT; cdr3_aa: CASSPHHGAGSPYF; j_call: TRBJ2-3; clone_size: few; d_call: .; v_call: TRBV7-3
cdr3_nt: TGCAGCGTTGTGGGGGTCACTGAAGCTTTCTTT; cdr3_aa: CSVVGVTEAFF; j_call: TRBJ1-1; clone_size: many; d_call: .; v_call: TRBV29-1
cdr3_nt: TGTGCCATCAGTGAGCCAGGACAGAAGAACACTGAAGCTTTCTTT; cdr3_aa: CAISEPGQKNTEAFF; j_call: TRBJ1-1; clone_size: few; d_call: .; v_call: TRBV10-3
cdr3_nt: TGTGCCAGCAGCGCCCCGCGACTAGCGGGGGCAAAGAACACCGGGGAGCTGTTTTTT; cdr3_aa: CASSAPRLAGAKNTGELFF; j_call: TRBJ2-2; clone_size: .; d_call: TRBD2; v_call: TRBV6-2/TRBV6-3
cdr3_nt: TGTGCCAGCAGCTTAACCCAGGGGGGGACAGATACGCAGTATTTT; cdr3_aa: CASSLTQGGTDTQYF; j_call: TRBJ2-3; clone_size: .; d_call: .; v_call: TRBV7-3
cdr3_nt: TGCGCCAGCAGCTTGGCACCGGGGGGCGAGCAGTTCTTC; cdr3_aa: CASSLAPGGEQFF; j_call: TRBJ2-1; clone_size: .; d_call: .; v_call: TRBV5-1
cdr3_nt: TGCGCCAGCAGCTTTGGGAGCGGGTCCGGTCAAGAGACCCAGTACTTC; cdr3_aa: CASSFGSGSGQETQYF; j_call: TRBJ2-5; clone_size: .; d_call: .; v_call: TRBV5-1
cdr3_nt: TGCAGTGCTAGTGGGGCTAGCGGGAGGCAGGATGAGCAGTTCTTC; cdr3_aa: CSASGASGRQDEQFF; j_call: TRBJ2-1; clone_size: .; d_call: TRBD2; v_call: TRBV20-1
cdr3_nt: TGTGCCAGCAGCCGGGAGACTAGCGGCTCGGATACGCAGTATTTT; cdr3_aa: CASSRETSGSDTQYF; j_call: TRBJ2-3; clone_size: few; d_call: TRBD2; v_call: TRBV14
cdr3_nt: TGCGCCAGCAGCCAATTTGGCGGGTTTAGGCCCCAGCATTTT; cdr3_aa: CASSQFGGFRPQHF; j_call: TRBJ1-5; clone_size: .; d_call: .; v_call: TRBV4-1
cdr3_nt: TGCAGCGTTGCCCCATCATCGCGACCATCTGGGCAGTTCTTC; cdr3_aa: CSVAPSSRPSGQFF; j_call: TRBJ2-1; clone_size: .; d_call: .; v_call: TRBV29-1
cdr3_nt: TGCAGTGCTAGAGCCTCCGGGGGCATTTTGAACACCGGGGAGCTGTTTTTT; cdr3_aa: CSARASGGILNTGELFF; j_call: TRBJ2-2; clone_size: .; d_call: .; v_call: TRBV20-1
cdr3_nt: TGTGCCAGCAGCTTAGGGGGAGACTCACCCCTCCACTTT; cdr3_aa: CASSLGGDSPLHF; j_call: TRBJ1-6; clone_size: .; d_call: .; v_call: TRBV11-3
cdr3_nt: TGTGCCAGCAGCCCAGGGACAGGATCCCCCTACAATGAGCAGTTCTTC; cdr3_aa: CASSPGTGSPYNEQFF; j_call: TRBJ2-1; clone_size: .; d_call: TRBD1; v_call: TRBV7-6
cdr3_nt: TGTGCCTGGATGGGACAGGGAAACACCGGGGAGCTGTTTTTT; cdr3_aa: CAWMGQGNTGELFF; j_call: TRBJ2-2; clone_size: .; d_call: TRBD1; v_call: TRBV30
cdr3_nt: TGTGCCAACTCCCAGGGGGCGCTTACTGGAAACACCATATATTTT; cdr3_aa: CANSQGALTGNTIYF; j_call: TRBJ1-3; clone_size: few; d_call: TRBD1; v_call: TRBV12-3/TRBV12-4
cdr3_nt: TGTGCCAGCAGCCCCCGTCGGACAGGGGAAAGGAGCGAGCAGTACTTC; cdr3_aa: CASSPRRTGERSEQYF; j_call: TRBJ2-7; clone_size: .; d_call: TRBD1; v_call: TRBV5-6
cdr3_nt: TGTGCCTGGAGTGCCGAGGGCGATCAGCCCCAGCATTTT; cdr3_aa: CAWSAEGDQPQHF; j_call: TRBJ1-5; clone_size: few; d_call: .; v_call: TRBV30
cdr3_nt: TGTGCCAGCAGCCAGGGGAATAGGAACGAGCAGTACTTC; cdr3_aa: CASSQGNRNEQYF; j_call: TRBJ2-7; clone_size: .; d_call: .; v_call: TRBV28
cdr3_nt: TGTGCCAGCACCAGGACAGGCCGATACTATGGCTACACCTTC; cdr3_aa: CASTRTGRYYGYTF; j_call: TRBJ1-2; clone_size: .; d_call: TRBD1; v_call: TRBV12-3/TRBV12-4
cdr3_nt: TGTGCCAGCAGCCAAGGAGGTTGGGCGGGGGGAGCCAAAAACATTCAGTACTTC; cdr3_aa: CASSQGGWAGGAKNIQYF; j_call: TRBJ2-4; clone_size: few; d_call: TRBD2; v_call: TRBV4-2
cdr3_nt: TGTGCCAGCGCTGCGAGCATGGGACAGAATCCGTTCTTC; cdr3_aa: CASAASMGQNPFF; j_call: TRBJ2-1; clone_size: few; d_call: TRBD1; v_call: TRBV13
cdr3_nt: TGCAGTGCTCGCCGCGGGTATGAGCAGTTCTTC; cdr3_aa: CSARRGYEQFF; j_call: TRBJ2-1; clone_size: .; d_call: .; v_call: TRBV20-1
cdr3_nt: TGTGCCAGCAGTTTAGGGGGCGCGAATCAGCACCAGCATTTT; cdr3_aa: CASSLGGANQHQHF; j_call: TRBJ1-5; clone_size: .; d_call: .; v_call: TRBV12-3/TRBV12-4
cdr3_nt: TGTGCCAGCAGCTTGAGGCAGGGGGCGAATAGCAATCAGCCCCAGCATTTT; cdr3_aa: CASSLRQGANSNQPQHF; j_call: TRBJ1-5; clone_size: few; d_call: TRBD1; v_call: TRBV5-5
cdr3_nt: TGTGCCAGCAGTTACACCTATTCCCCTCGTGGCTACACCTTC; cdr3_aa: CASSYTYSPRGYTF; j_call: TRBJ1-2; clone_size: few; d_call: .; v_call: TRBV6-5
cdr3_nt: TGTGCCACCGGGGCCGGCCCGAACACTGAAGCTTTCTTT; cdr3_aa: CATGAGPNTEAFF; j_call: TRBJ1-1; clone_size: many; d_call: .; v_call: TRBV10-3
cdr3_nt: TGTGCCAGCAGCTACGGACAGTCGTATCCTGGCTACACCTTC; cdr3_aa: CASSYGQSYPGYTF; j_call: TRBJ1-2; clone_size: .; d_call: .; v_call: TRBV5-6
cdr3_nt: TGCAGTGCCGTCGGGACAGCTTACATGAACACTGAAGCTTTCTTT; cdr3_aa: CSAVGTAYMNTEAFF; j_call: TRBJ1-1; clone_size: .; d_call: TRBD1; v_call: TRBV20-1
cdr3_nt: TGTGCCAGCAGTCGGACAGATTCGTACCAAGAGACCCAGTACTTC; cdr3_aa: CASSRTDSYQETQYF; j_call: TRBJ2-5; clone_size: many; d_call: .; v_call: TRBV12-3/TRBV12-4
cdr3_nt: TGTGCCAGCAGCCCCTTAAGCGTTTCAACTAATGAAAAACTGTTTTTT; cdr3_aa: CASSPLSVSTNEKLFF; j_call: TRBJ1-4; clone_size: few; d_call: .; v_call: TRBV7-6
cdr3_nt: TGTGCCAGTAGTGGGTTAGCGGGAGGGGAAGAGACCCAGTACTTC; cdr3_aa: CASSGLAGGEETQYF; j_call: TRBJ2-5; clone_size: few; d_call: TRBD2; v_call: TRBV19
cdr3_nt: TGTGCCAGCAGCAGTCAGAACCACAGGGTCCAAGAGACCCAGTACTTC; cdr3_aa: CASSSQNHRVQETQYF; j_call: TRBJ2-5; clone_size: .; d_call: .; v_call: TRBV7-6
cdr3_nt: TGTGCCAGCAGTTTATCAGCCCTAGGGGGGGGCACAGATACGCAGTATTTT; cdr3_aa: CASSLSALGGGTDTQYF; j_call: TRBJ2-3; clone_size: .; d_call: .; v_call: TRBV27
cdr3_nt: TGCAGTGCTAGATTCTCTGCAACTAATGAAAAACTGTTTTTT; cdr3_aa: CSARFSATNEKLFF; j_call: TRBJ1-4; clone_size: .; d_call: .; v_call: TRBV20-1
cdr3_nt: TGTGCCAGCAGCCTCCAGGGAAACACTGAAGCTTTCTTT; cdr3_aa: CASSLQGNTEAFF; j_call: TRBJ1-1; clone_size: many; d_call: .; v_call: TRBV7-2
cdr3_nt: TGCGCCAGCAGACGACAGTCGTACCAAGAGACCCAGTACTTC; cdr3_aa: CASRRQSYQETQYF; j_call: TRBJ2-5; clone_size: .; d_call: .; v_call: TRBV4-1
cdr3_nt: TGTGCCAGCAGTGAAGTAGGGACGAGTCAGCCCCAGCATTTT; cdr3_aa: CASSEVGTSQPQHF; j_call: TRBJ1-5; clone_size: .; d_call: .; v_call: TRBV6-1
cdr3_nt: TGTACCAGCAGTTTGGGCAGAGAGACCCAGTACTTC; cdr3_aa: CTSSLGRETQYF; j_call: TRBJ2-5; clone_size: .; d_call: .; v_call: TRBV12-3/TRBV12-4
cdr3_nt: TGTGCCAGCAGCTTGCAGGGTACGGCCTATGGCTACACCTTC; cdr3_aa: CASSLQGTAYGYTF; j_call: TRBJ1-2; clone_size: .; d_call: .; v_call: TRBV5-6
cdr3_nt: TGCAGCGTAACACCGGGGCGTCGCGGTAACACCGGGGAGCTGTTTTTT; cdr3_aa: CSVTPGRRGNTGELFF; j_call: TRBJ2-2; clone_size: .; d_call: .; v_call: TRBV29-1